The 25 T cell receptor beta chains in this list originate from one sample, sequenced in a study of T-cell memory formation after mild COVID-19. TCRdb analysed the 5' RACE reads with MiXCR anew, one entry per CDR3 protein. The sample includes some 450,000 distinct CDR3 sequences, around 20% of them seen just once. The sample taken for sequencing was PBMCs or a T cell subset sorted from them (not recorded which). Receptor source: an adult woman who had mild COVID-19 (a few samples of this study predate the infection). Cell type and time point are not known.

This clonotype has more than one count but fewer than ten. V gene TRBV6-2 or TRBV6-3 combines with J gene TRBJ2-7; perhaps TRBD2 as D (5 bases). Germline V lookup: CDR1 MNHEY, CDR2 SVGEGT. The CDR3 spans 15 residues. V gave up 6 bases and J gave up 1 base, with 16 bases separating them. This CDR3 is CASSRLSGTSYEQYF. In DNA, the CDR3 is TGTGCCAGCAGCCGCCTCAGCGGAACGTCCTACGAGCAGTACTTC.

This clonotype was seen more than once but under ten times. This chain joins TRBV7-2 and TRBJ1-1; the D gene is possibly TRBD1 (6 bases). The V and J ends lost 1 base and 5 bases respectively, with 14 bases between them. CDR3 size: 15 residues. Germline V CDR1 and CDR2: SGHTA, FQGNSA. CDR3 in DNA: TGTGCCAGCAGCTTAGGTGGGGGCATGTTAACTGAAGCTTTCTTT. It specifies CASSLGGGMLTEAFF.

Many counts were recorded for this clonotype. The chain couples TRBV5-1 to TRBJ2-2; tentatively, D is TRBD1 (5 bases). Germline V CDR1 and CDR2: SGHRS, YFSETQ. This CDR3 region has 16 residues. Deletions cut 0 bases from V and 4 bases from J, with 13 bases between. The DNA of the CDR3 is TGCGCCAGCAGCTTGGGACAGTCACACCCCACCGGGGAGCTGTTTTTT. Amino acids: CASSLGQSHPTGELFF.

This clonotype was picked up a small number of times. V gene TRBV24-1 combines with J gene TRBJ2-1, with a weak D call TRBD2 (6 bases). The CDR3 is 16 amino acids. Between the trimmed V and J ends, which lost 4 bases and 1 base, there was a span of 13 bases. Germline V gene data show CDR1 as KGHDR and CDR2 as SFDVKD. The CDR3 coding sequence is TGTGCCACCAGTGAAACCACCGGGGGTTCCTACAATGAGCAGTTCTTC. Its protein product is CATSETTGGSYNEQFF.

This clonotype was seen only a few times. The chain links TRBV10-3 to TRBJ2-7; 9 nucleotides agree with TRBD2. The V gene end was trimmed by 7 bases and the J gene end by 3 bases; junction bases not matched to a gene: 1. CDR1 ENHRY and CDR2 SYGVKD come from the germline V gene. The CDR3 totals 12 residues. The DNA for the CDR3 is TGTGCCATCAATAGCGGGAGCTACGAGCAGTACTTC. It translates to CAINSGSYEQYF.

This clonotype was seen a handful of times. This sequence joins TRBV5-5 and TRBJ1-4, with D possibly TRBD1 on 6 matching bases. This CDR3 is built from 17 residues. The germline CDR1 and CDR2 sequences are SGHKS and YYEKEE (reference sequence). V was clipped by 7 bases and J by 3 bases, with 22 bases between them. The CDR3 loop reads CASWGQGPGGANEKLFF. CDR3 nucleotides: TGTGCCAGCTGGGGCCAGGGGCCTGGCGGAGCTAATGAAAAACTGTTTTTT.

This clonotype appeared a few times. The chain joins TRBV3-1 to TRBJ2-7; 10 bases line up with TRBD2. CDR3 length: 16 amino acids. Trimming cost V 4 bases and J 4 bases; bases outside gene matches: 10. CDR1 and CDR2 (germline): LGHDT, YNNKEL (reference sequence). This CDR3 reads CASSPIRASGSYEQYF. The CDR3, as DNA: TGTGCCAGCAGCCCCATCCGGGCTAGCGGGAGTTACGAGCAGTACTTC.

This clonotype has only a few counts. V usage is TRBV20-1 and J usage is TRBJ2-3; 9 bases match TRBD2. Germline V gene lookup returns CDR1 DFQATT and CDR2 SNEGSKA (reference sequence). The V segment lost 1 base and the J segment 6 bases; nucleotides outside the gene matches: 8. This CDR3 comprises 15 residues. This CDR3 reads CSARGPGLASDTQYF. The CDR3 coding sequence is TGCAGTGCTAGAGGGCCGGGACTAGCATCCGATACGCAGTATTTT.

This clonotype was observed at least ten times. The chain is built from TRBV7-3 and TRBJ2-3, with 8 bases lining up with TRBD2. V was pared by 1 base and J by 1 base, with 4 bases of the junction left unmatched. Per the germline V gene, CDR1 is SGHTA and CDR2 is FQGTGA. This CDR3 contains 16 residues. The CDR3 loop reads CASSLRSGGGTDTQYF. CDR3 sequence (DNA): TGTGCCAGCAGCTTAAGGAGCGGGGGAGGCACAGATACGCAGTATTTT.

V usage is TRBV10-3 and J usage is TRBJ1-2; D not resolved. Trimming shortened V by 2 bases and J by 2 bases, and 12 bases separated the two germline ends. Germline CDR1 reads ENHRY; CDR2 reads SYGVKD. The CDR3 has 15 amino acids. The CDR3 nucleotides read TGTGCCATCAGTGAGCCCCAGCACCCGAACTATGGCTACACCTTC. Protein product: CAISEPQHPNYGYTF.

The gene calls are TRBV5-1 and TRBJ2-1; 10 bases line up with TRBD1. Germline assignment: CDR1 SGHRS and CDR2 YFSETQ. The CDR3 consists of 15 residues. V was clipped by 5 bases and J by 4 bases; unmatched bases: 6. The CDR3: CASRSGTGEYNEQFF. In DNA, the CDR3 is TGCGCCAGCAGATCCGGGACAGGGGAATACAATGAGCAGTTCTTC.

In its sample, this clonotype was seen a few times. The chain has TRBV15 and TRBJ2-7, with TRBD2 matching over 11 bases. Germline V gene data show CDR1 as LNHNV and CDR2 as YYDKDF (reference sequence). Trimming took 0 bases from V and 6 from J; bases not matched to a gene: 4. This CDR3 is built from 15 residues. The CDR3 nucleotides are TGTGCCACCAGCAGAGATAAACTAGCGGGAGCCGAGCAGTACTTC. It specifies CATSRDKLAGAEQYF. Supplemented by reference TRBV15 and TRBJ2-7, the full variable domain reads DAMVIQNPRYQVTQFGKPVTLSCSQTLNHNVMYWYQQKSSQAPKLLFHYYDKDFNNEADTPDNFQSRRPNTSFCFLDIRSPGLGDTAMYLCATSRDKLAGAEQYFGPGTRLTVT.

The rearrangement uses TRBV24-1 and TRBJ2-2; D is perhaps TRBD1 (6 bases). V was clipped by 3 bases and J by 3 bases, with 10 bases between them. Germline CDR1 reads KGHDR; CDR2 reads SFDVKD. The CDR3 length is 15 residues. The DNA of the CDR3 is TGTGCCACCAGTGATGGACAGAGATACACCGGGGAGCTGTTTTTT. This encodes CATSDGQRYTGELFF.

This clonotype was recorded a few times. The V call is TRBV2, the J call TRBJ1-1; D remains unclear. Germline loops: CDR1 SNHLY, CDR2 FYNNEI. The CDR3 has 11 amino acids. Trimming removed 7 bases at V and 6 bases at J, with 9 bases between. The CDR3 DNA reads as TGTGCCAGCAATGGTCTGGCTGAAGCTTTCTTT. Its protein is CASNGLAEAFF.

This clonotype was counted between two and nine times. V and J are TRBV9 and TRBJ2-4; 10 positions match TRBD2. There are 15 residues in the CDR3. Unmatched junction bases numbered 5, after V lost 3 bases and J lost 5 bases. Germline V lookup: CDR1 SGDLS, CDR2 YYNGEE. The chain's CDR3 is CASSATSGLENIQYF. The CDR3 DNA is TGTGCCAGCAGCGCGACTAGCGGGCTAGAAAACATTCAGTACTTC.

This clonotype showed up just a few times. The chain couples TRBV6-5 to TRBJ1-5; D is ambiguous. The CDR3 sequence is 14 residues long. Trimming cost V 2 bases and J 7 bases, with 12 bases left between them. In germline, CDR1 is MNHEY, CDR2 SVGAGI. The CDR3 is CASSYHLQGQPQHF. DNA of the CDR3: TGTGCCAGCAGTTACCACCTACAAGGACAGCCCCAGCATTTT.

In its sample, this clonotype was seen a few times. V is TRBV5-1 and J is TRBJ2-7; 13 nucleotides align to TRBD2. CDR3 length: 16 residues. V shed 4 bases, J shed 3 bases, and the junction held 7 bases outside the gene matches. CDR1 SGHRS and CDR2 YFSETQ come from the germline V gene. The CDR3 is CASSVGTSGKVYEQYF. The CDR3 DNA follows: TGCGCCAGCAGCGTGGGGACTAGCGGGAAGGTCTACGAGCAGTACTTC.

The chain recombines TRBV9 with TRBJ2-3; D may be TRBD1 (7 bases). V shed 4 bases and J shed 3 bases, with 21 bases lying between them. The CDR3 sequence is 17 residues long. Germline CDR1 SGDLS, CDR2 YYNGEE. CDR3 nucleotides: TGTGCCAGCAGCACCCTCGACAGGGAGGTTCAAACAGATACGCAGTATTTT. This codes for CASSTLDREVQTDTQYF.

This clonotype was recorded at least ten times. The chain uses TRBV15 and TRBJ2-5; possibly TRBD2 for D (5 bases). The V gene's germline CDR1 is LNHNV and CDR2 YYDKDF (reference sequence). The CDR3 extends over 15 amino acids. Trimming left V 0 bases short and J 2 bases short, with 10 bases between. CDR3 bases: TGTGCCACCAGCAGAGATCCCGGGAAACAAGAGACCCAGTACTTC. Translation: CATSRDPGKQETQYF.

This clonotype appeared a few times. The J gene is TRBJ1-1, the V gene TRBV19, with 8 nucleotides matching TRBD1. From germline, CDR1 is LNHDA and CDR2 SQIVND (reference sequence). The CDR3 spans 15 residues. V shed 4 bases and J 5 bases; nucleotides not matched to a gene: 9. CDR3 coding DNA: TGTGCCAGTAGTAAACCCCAGGGGGCAAGGACTGAAGCTTTCTTT. Translating gives CASSKPQGARTEAFF.

This chain connects TRBV27 to TRBJ2-1; no reliable D call. Between the trimmed V and J ends, which lost 5 bases and 1 base, there was a span of 12 bases. Per germline, CDR1 MNHEY and CDR2 SMNVEV (reference sequence). This CDR3 region has 15 residues. The CDR3 DNA reads TGTGCCAGCAGTCGACGGGTTGGGTCCTACAATGAGCAGTTCTTC. Translation: CASSRRVGSYNEQFF.

This clonotype was picked up a small number of times. V gene TRBV12-3 or TRBV12-4 combines with J gene TRBJ2-7, with TRBD2 identical over 9 bases. CDR3 length: 15 amino acids. After removal of 5 bases from V and 5 bases from J, the junction contained 10 bases not matched to a gene. DNA for the CDR3: TGTGCCAGCAGTACGTTAGCGGGAGTAGGGGACGAGCAGTACTTC. Amino acids: CASSTLAGVGDEQYF.

This sequence joins TRBV20-1 and TRBJ2-5, with D possibly being TRBD1 (6 bases). With 5 bases removed from V and 4 bases from J, the gap between germline ends came to 17 bases. Germline-derived CDR1 and CDR2 are DFQATT and SNEGSKA (reference sequence). This CDR3 comprises 14 residues. CDR3 region: CSAPLHRERETQYF. Here the CDR3 DNA reads TGCAGTGCTCCCCTCCACAGGGAACGAGAGACCCAGTACTTC.

J is TRBJ2-7 and V is TRBV18, with TRBD1 matching 7 bases. CDR1 is KGHSH, CDR2 LQKENI, per germline. V was pared by 2 bases and J by 0 bases, with 13 bases of the junction left unmatched. This CDR3 region has 18 residues. Here the CDR3 DNA reads TGTGCCAGCTCACCAAACGGACAGGCCATTTCAAGCTCCTACGAGCAGTACTTC. This codes for CASSPNGQAISSSYEQYF.

The table lists this clonotype with a few counts. The gene calls are TRBV2 and TRBJ2-5; perhaps TRBD2 as D (5 bases). V dropped 8 bases and J dropped 1 base, with 8 bases sitting between them. Germline lookup yields CDR1 SNHLY and CDR2 FYNNEI. The CDR3 runs to 12 residues. The CDR3 DNA reads TGTGCCAGCGGGAGACTCCAAGAGACCCAGTACTTC. Its translation is CASGRLQETQYF.